This T cell receptor (beta chain) was captured in a study of cytomegalovirus exposure and HLA in healthy donors (TCRdb year 2017). At the level of the whole study: An earlier analysis of around 600 of the donors reported more than 250 Gb of sequence data and around 120 million unique TCR beta sequences from about 179 million T cells. In an earlier analysis of roughly 600 of the donors, high-throughput TCR beta sequencing was used to judge whether each TCR beta V gene segment behaved as functional or pseudogenic. Along with the approximately 620-subject first cohort, a separate validation cohort of around 110 different subjects was used. The number of donors typed differed by locus, with roughly 620-630 for A, B, C, DRB1 and DQB1, roughly 520 for DQA1, 600 to 610 for DPA1, and about 450 for DPB1. The study profiled the T cell repertoires of more than 500 subjects by immunosequencing and related them to cytomegalovirus serostatus. Among about 410 genotyped donors of the cohort, an average of around 240,000 unique TCR beta nucleotide sequences was sequenced per donor, of which about 20% were non-productive. Alongside the repertoire data, information on donor age, sex, ethnicity and CMV serostatus was compiled. A few DR-DQ haplotypes were handled as single units for association and clustering because linkage in the cohort was strong. Of the roughly 400 genotyped donors, 65% to 90% fell in the genetic ancestry cluster associated with self-reported Caucasian donors. A later genetic analysis took genome-wide SNP genotypes for about three fifths of the roughly 700 donors and used that subset as a discovery cohort. All discovery cohort repertoires had been generated on a single sequencing platform. A later analysis re-examined previously published TCR beta repertoires from more than 600 donors and added high-resolution HLA genotyping to investigate patterns of TCR occurrence. HLA typing included class I and class II loci at four-digit resolution. Rather than drawing on any new phenotypic data, the later analysis identified candidate immune exposures from TCR beta sequences and the way those sequences occurred across donors. The aim of the study was to test whether cataloging public T cell receptors could identify signatures of past pathogen exposure. To predict cytomegalovirus infection status, the study brought together high-throughput TCR immunosequencing, statistical association of individual TCRs with disease status, and machine learning. An early release that covered roughly 600 HLA-typed donors contained about 290 gigabases of sequencing data and 80 million or so unique TCR sequences. Overall results and qualifications from the work: According to a later analysis, parvovirus B19, influenza, CMV and Epstein-Barr virus appeared linked to several top co-occurrence clusters. According to a later genetic analysis, donors in an Asian-associated ancestry cluster had fewer N-insertions in productive TCRs than the approximately 700-donor mean. A later analysis found that HLA-associated TCR beta chains were more clonally expanded and had lower generation probabilities than equally common non-associated chains. Most CMV-associated TCR beta chains appeared to be HLA-restricted in a later analysis, and the HLA associations seemed to be driven largely by CMV exposure. Immune exposure information for the cohort was limited to CMV serostatus. A total of about 180 TCR beta chains were listed by the study as associated with cytomegalovirus. While some public TCRs were present in many individuals, most TCR sequences turned up only very rarely across donors. A few of the identified cytomegalovirus-associated TCR beta chains were confirmed in vitro to be specific for cytomegalovirus antigens. Because counts were too low, around 17 rarely observed V segments, including chromosome 9 orphons, were left out of the earlier analysis of 587 of the donors. In a later genetic analysis, a missense DCLRE1C variant was associated with V-gene and J-gene trimming of TCR beta chains, and the association was replicated in an independent cohort. The classifier was reported to diagnose cytomegalovirus status with high specificity and sensitivity in both the original and validation cohorts. In an earlier analysis of around 500 of the donors, most TCR beta V segments appeared in productive rearrangements about 90% or about 30% of the time, broadly matching IMGT annotations. This cohort had only TCR beta chains sequenced, and the lack of alpha or paired-chain data limited which features could be detected. The 87-base-pair reads could not distinguish some IMGT-functional V segments, including TRBV6-2 and TRBV6-3, so those segments were excluded. A group of highly shared sequence variants was considered likely to be a technical artifact of the sequencing pipeline. Assigning TCR associations to individual alleles was difficult when HLA alleles, especially DR and DQ, strongly co-occurred. A further reported finding was that TCR beta sequences accurately predicted the HLA-A and HLA-B alleles for most subjects in the first cohort. Roughly uniform sequencing depth across donors was assumed in presence/absence analyses, although this assumption may not hold. At a false discovery rate of 0.05, a later analysis linked around 15,000 TCR beta sequences to specific HLA alleles. In a later analysis, the rate of TCR association differed among HLA loci, with DRB1 alleles having the most associated TCRs and HLA-C alleles having the fewest. Because some donors lacked HLA typing at each locus, the association tests relied only on the typed subset. The authors suggested that the approach could potentially be extended to other disease states and immunological phenotypes. Linkage disequilibrium might explain the correlated functional status among segregating V segments, but an unknown experimental factor could not be excluded.

The cohort consisted of 670 or so healthy bone marrow donors. Cohort members were all nominally healthy when sampled, although unrecorded immune exposures were likely present. The donor was CMV seronegative and belonged to the group of 352 seronegative cohort members. A peripheral blood sample was provided by each donor, and peripheral blood mononuclear cells were used for TCR beta sequencing. The Qiagen DNeasy Blood Extraction Kit was used to extract genomic DNA from the blood cell samples. Libraries were built with the immunoSEQ multiplex PCR assay. For the multiplex PCR, a mixture combining 60 forward primers for TCR Vbeta segments and 13 reverse primers for TCR Jbeta segments was used. A multiplex PCR assay on genomic DNA amplified the CDR3 region of rearranged TCR beta genes. The amplified TCR beta libraries were sequenced on the Illumina HiSeq System as 87-base-pair reads. For the original study's pipeline: A later analysis tallied 75 million to 85 million unique TCR beta chains across the 600 to 700 repertoires, and about 10 million of those chains were shared by two or more donors. To remove PCR and sequencing errors, raw reads were error-corrected and collapsed into unique sequences using a nearest-neighbor algorithm that merged closely related sequences. CDR3 sequences were aligned to IMGT reference sequences to assign V, D and J gene segments. Each retained sequence needed at least a six-nucleotide match to both a V gene segment and a J gene segment. Rearrangements were classified as productive when the CDR3 lacked stop codons and remained in frame with V and J, and all other rearrangements were classified as non-productive. CDR3 was defined according to IMGT convention as the region running from the second conserved V-encoded cysteine to the conserved J-encoded phenylalanine. The earlier analysis of some 550 of the donors excluded any sequence lacking an unambiguous match to a single V gene segment. An earlier analysis of 550 to 650 of the donors classified V segments as functional when productive rearrangements were above 56.7% and as segregating when the standard deviation between donors was above 5%. A statistical classification framework was developed to diagnose cytomegalovirus status using the catalog of TCR beta chain sequences. A later analysis assigned V and J genes by comparing TCR nucleotide sequences with IMGT/GENE-DB human TR gene sequences. Using the TCRdist pipeline, a later analysis assigned CDR3 sequences along with most-parsimonious VDJ recombination scenarios. A later analysis defined each TCR beta chain by its CDR3 amino acid sequence plus V-gene family, and excluded reads lacking a unique V-gene family. As a way to deal with suspected cross-contamination and a sequencing artifact, a later analysis dropped more than 500 nucleotide sequences that were highly shared and had low generation probability. In a later analysis, a clonal expansion index for each public chain was calculated from normalized within-repertoire ranks of inferred template counts. In a later analysis, generation probabilities were computed using a VDJ recombination model fitted to out-of-frame rearrangements, and the results were checked against IGoR. Hypergeometric tests were used in a later analysis to score TCR-TCR, TCR-HLA and TCR-CMV co-occurrence, with a repertoire-size bias correction applied to the TCR pairs. A later analysis estimated false discovery rates by permuting HLA or CMV assignments 20 times. In a later analysis, co-occurring TCRs were grouped with DBSCAN, and TCRdist sequence similarity was added when clustering was performed within HLA-allele-positive subsets. For co-occurrence clustering, repertoires with fewer than 30,000 or more than 120,000 public chains were excluded, along with roughly five repertoires with anomalous nucleotide sharing. As stored in TCRdb, this immuneACCESS dataset retains in-frame rearrangements with V and J assigned. A fraction of the clones does not appear; measured against another copy, unresolved V genes explain less than half of the discrepancy, and the remainder lacks a known reason. That table furnishes V, J and clone size, whereas the DNA furnished D and trimming. Present in this sample are about 170,000 clones, around 62% of which were seen just once. The ten largest clones add up to less than 3% of the sample.

In regard to this clone: Its recognized antigen is unknown. Nothing much larger sits one base from this clone, and base qualities are not available.

V is cut back by 8 bases and J by 0 bases, with 16 bases in the junction unmatched. Measured from the cysteine to the phenylalanine, the CDR3 is 18 residues long. The retained sequence is limited to the CDR3, 54 bases, with the frame set at the first base. Reading the germline V gene gives CDR1 SNHLY and CDR2 FYNNEI. Sequencing used PBMCs. The receptor was derived from a man aged 35 to 55 in good health and CMV-seronegative. Rearrangement joined TRBV2 to TRBJ2-7; a stretch of 10 junction bases matches TRBD1. The CDR3: CASGSGTGESRSSYEQYF. In nucleotide form, the sequence is TGTGCCAGCGGAAGTGGGACAGGGGAAAGTAGGAGCTCCTACGAGCAGTACTTC.